This entry features one T cell receptor (beta chain) sequence. What it recognizes is unknown. TCRdb reprocessed the 5' RACE reads and keeps a single row for each CDR3 protein, giving no DNA. This sample's table reports some 140,000 distinct CDR3 sequences. The record originates from a study of T cells expressing NK-cell markers. On the study more broadly: Seven of the eight sequenced donors were HCMV-seropositive; one was seronegative.

Overall study findings and caveats: A range of about 1.0-8% of CD8+ T cells consisted of dominant NKG2C+ clonotypes in 5 or 6 donors.

The CDR3 totals 16 residues. Germline CDR1 MNHEY, CDR2 SVGAGI. This TCR was sampled from a woman between 45 and 65 years old in good health. The V call is TRBV6-5, the J call TRBJ1-3; TCRdb gives TRBD1 as the D gene, but with no DNA this cannot be confirmed. Source material: blood T cells: a sorted CD56 or NKG2C T cell subset, CD4+ or CD8+ T cells, or bulk PBMC T cells (not recorded which). The CDR3 region is CASSLLGQGQANTIYF.